One and the same sample provided the 27 T cell receptor beta chains below, sequenced in a study of PD-1 blockade in mismatch repair-deficient tumors. Clones were sequenced by immunoSEQ multiplex PCR, and TCRdb holds only the in-frame ones, with some missing. The sample shows 15,000 to 20,000 clones, 84% of them seen only once. Specimen: PBMCs, collected 22 weeks after starting pembrolizumab. The receptors derive from an adult with mismatch repair-deficient cancer.

With regard to this clone: Other DNA sequences in this specimen translate into the identical CDR3. The chain carries TRBV28 and TRBJ2-7; D unresolved. Trimming took 4 bases from V and 4 from J, leaving 5 bases between them. The CDR3 sequence is 11 residues long. Germline assignment: CDR1 MDHEN and CDR2 SYDVKM. CDR3 loop: CASSSFYEQYF. The CDR3 DNA follows: TGTGCCAGCAGTTCTTTTTACGAGCAGTACTTC.

The table lists this clone with a few counts. V is TRBV6-6 and J is TRBJ2-7; tentatively, D is TRBD2 (7 bases). The CDR3 runs 16 residues. The V gene lost 0 bases and the J gene lost 1 base, with 13 bases spanning the gap. CDR1 is MNHNY, CDR2 SVGAGI, per germline (reference sequence). The CDR3: CASSYSGGARSYEQYF. The DNA of the CDR3 is TGTGCCAGCAGTTACTCAGGGGGGGCGCGATCCTACGAGCAGTACTTC.

This sequence joins TRBV28 and TRBJ2-2, with D unresolved. The CDR3 contains 13 residues. CDR1 is MDHEN and CDR2 is SYDVKM in the germline V gene. V gave up 2 bases and J gave up 3 bases, with 4 bases separating them. In nucleotides, the CDR3 is TGTGCCAGCAGTTTACCGGACACCGGGGAGCTGTTTTTT. Encoded protein: CASSLPDTGELFF.

This clone was observed a few times. V gene TRBV14 combines with J gene TRBJ1-6, with D uncertain. The CDR3 runs 14 residues. Germline CDR1 and CDR2: SGHDN and FVKESK. Trimming pared 3 bases from V and 2 bases from J, leaving 5 bases between. The CDR3 spells CASSHRAYNSPLHF. In DNA, the CDR3 is TGTGCCAGCAGCCACCGGGCCTATAATTCACCCCTCCACTTT.

This chain joins TRBV9 and TRBJ2-3, with TRBD2 matching 8 bases. Germline CDR1 and CDR2: SGDLS and YYNGEE. Trimming took 4 bases from V and 2 from J; bases not matched to a gene: 9. This CDR3 is built from 16 residues. CDR3: CASSPNIAGITDTQYF. Written as DNA, the CDR3 is TGTGCCAGCAGCCCTAACATAGCGGGAATCACAGATACGCAGTATTTT.

This sequence joins TRBV19 and TRBJ2-4; TRBD1 might be the D (5 bases). Germline CDR1 is LNHDA and CDR2 is SQIVND (reference sequence). This CDR3 has 17 residues. V was clipped by 1 base and J by 0 bases, with 13 bases between them. CDR3 sequence: CASSIGQLTLAKNIQYF. CDR3 sequence (DNA): TGTGCCAGTAGTATAGGACAGCTAACACTAGCCAAAAACATTCAGTACTTC.

This clone has just one count. V is TRBV2 and J is TRBJ2-3; 12 bases align to TRBD2. Trimming at V came to 9 bases and at J to 3 bases, leaving 10 bases not matched to a gene. Germline values: CDR1 SNHLY, CDR2 FYNNEI. The CDR3 loop spans 16 amino acids. The chain's CDR3 is CARTSGRKGGTDTQYF. CDR3 in DNA: TGTGCCAGAACTAGCGGGAGGAAGGGAGGGACAGATACGCAGTATTTT.

The genes are TRBV13 and TRBJ2-7; 10 positions agree with TRBD1. The CDR3 is made up of 16 amino acids. The V gene's germline CDR1 is PRHDT and CDR2 FYEKMQ (reference sequence). V gave up 5 bases and J gave up 1 base; unmatched junction bases: 8. CDR3 region: CASSDRTGGTSYEQYF. CDR3 in DNA: TGTGCCAGCAGCGATCGGACAGGGGGTACTTCCTACGAGCAGTACTTC. The whole variable domain, filled in from reference TRBV13 and TRBJ2-7, reads AAGVIQSPRHLIKEKRETATLKCYPIPRHDTVYWYQQGPGQDPQFLISFYEKMQSDKGSIPDRFSAQQFSDYHSELNMSSLELGDSALYFCASSDRTGGTSYEQYFGPGTRLTVT.

The rearrangement joins TRBV13 to TRBJ2-1, with TRBD2 identical over 7 bases. Germline CDR1 is PRHDT and CDR2 is FYEKMQ (reference sequence). V was clipped by 8 bases and J by 3 bases; unmatched bases: 4. The CDR3 totals 13 residues. The CDR3 here is CASGRENYNEQFF. The DNA for the CDR3 is TGTGCCAGCGGGCGGGAGAACTACAATGAGCAGTTCTTC.

J is TRBJ1-4 and V is TRBV10-2; TRBD1 is a possible D gene (5 bases). This CDR3 has 14 residues. V was pared by 7 bases and J by 0 bases, with 9 bases between. CDR1 WSHSY and CDR2 SAAADI come from the germline V gene. The CDR3 DNA sequence: TGCGCCAGCATGGGGGGTGCAACTAATGAAAAACTGTTTTTT. This encodes CASMGGATNEKLFF.

This chain connects TRBV5-1 to TRBJ2-7; 13 bases line up with TRBD2. This CDR3 comprises 14 residues. Germline V CDR1 and CDR2: SGHRS, YFSETQ. With V trimmed by 6 bases and J by 7 bases, 7 bases remained unmatched. CDR3 coding DNA: TGCGCCAGCACCGGGACTAGCGGGATTCAAGAGCAGTACTTC. Protein product: CASTGTSGIQEQYF.

The rearrangement links TRBV30 to TRBJ1-4; D call uncertain. The CDR3 has 13 residues. V lost 0 bases to trimming and J lost 5 bases, with 7 bases between them. Germline assignment: CDR1 GTSNPN and CDR2 SVGIG (reference sequence). This chain's CDR3 is CAWSVSENEKLFF. DNA for the CDR3: TGTGCCTGGAGTGTGTCCGAGAATGAAAAACTGTTTTTT.

This rearrangement joins TRBV9 to TRBJ1-1; 9 positions agree with TRBD1. The CDR3 runs to 16 residues. Germline CDR1 and CDR2: SGDLS and YYNGEE. V shed 4 bases, J shed 4 bases, and the junction held 11 bases outside the gene matches. Written as DNA, the CDR3 is TGTGCCAGCAGCCCTCCGGGACAGGGATGGTTCACTGAAGCTTTCTTT. Amino acid sequence: CASSPPGQGWFTEAFF.

CDR3 bases: TGTGCCAGCAGCGTCAGACTAGAGAGGAATGAGCAGTTCTTC. Its translation is CASSVRLERNEQFF. The genes are TRBV9 and TRBJ2-1; maybe TRBD2 (6 bases). In germline, CDR1 is SGDLS, CDR2 YYNGEE. This CDR3 has 14 residues. The ends were cut back, 2 bases at V and 7 bases at J, with 13 bases in the middle.

The chain uses TRBV6-4 and TRBJ2-3; D may be TRBD2 (5 bases). The V and J ends lost 0 bases and 4 bases respectively, with 5 bases between them. The CDR3 spans 13 residues. Per germline, CDR1 MRHNA and CDR2 SNTAGT. The DNA for the CDR3 is TGTGCCAGCAGTGACTCGGAGGCAGATACGCAGTATTTT. Translated: CASSDSEADTQYF.

This clone was detected only once. The V gene is TRBV4-1, the J gene TRBJ2-1; 15 nucleotides align to TRBD2. The CDR3 consists of 19 residues. After removal of 5 bases from V and 9 bases from J, the junction contained 17 bases not matched to a gene. From germline, CDR1 is MGHRA and CDR2 YSYEKL. CDR3 nucleotides: TGCGCCAGCAGCAAGGGACTAGCGGGAGGAAAAGGTATGAGAATTGAGCAGTTCTTC. Amino acids: CASSKGLAGGKGMRIEQFF.

The CDR3 reads CASSLGGFMNTEAFF. The CDR3 DNA reads as TGCGCCAGCAGCTTGGGAGGGTTTATGAACACTGAAGCTTTCTTT. The rearrangement joins TRBV5-1 to TRBJ1-1; D not resolved. Germline V gene sequence: CDR1 SGHRS, CDR2 YFSETQ. The CDR3 is made up of 15 amino acids. V gave up 0 bases and J gave up 0 bases, with 9 bases separating them.

This chain connects TRBV5-4 to TRBJ2-2, with 12 positions matching TRBD2. The CDR3 consists of 16 residues. Germline trimming cut 1 base from V and 4 bases from J; bases unmatched to any gene: 2. Germline assignment: CDR1 SGHNT and CDR2 YYREEE (reference sequence). Written as DNA, the CDR3 is TGTGCCAGCAGCTTGCTAGCGGGAGGGGTCACCGGGGAGCTGTTTTTT. It codes for CASSLLAGGVTGELFF.

The rearrangement links TRBV21-1 to TRBJ1-5; the table's D call of TRBD1 was not tested on the DNA. TRBV21-1 is tagged as a pseudogene. The CDR3 is made up of 16 amino acids. The CDR3 region has the DNA TGTGCCAGCAGCGCCCTTAACGACAGGGACAATCAGCCCCAGCATTTT. Translated: CASSALNDRDNQPQHF.

The rearrangement joins TRBV11-2 to TRBJ1-5; D uncertain. Looked up from germline, CDR1 is SGHAT and CDR2 is FQNNGV. The CDR3 contains 15 residues. Trimming took 1 base from V and 0 from J, leaving 7 bases between them. This CDR3 reads CASSLAIDSNQPQHF. DNA of the CDR3: TGTGCCAGCAGCTTAGCGATAGATAGCAATCAGCCCCAGCATTTT. The full variable domain, its missing parts supplied by reference TRBV11-2 and TRBJ1-5, is EAGVAQSPRYKIIEKRQSVAFWCNPISGHATLYWYQQILGQGPKLLIQFQNNGVVDDSQLPKDRFSAERLKGVDSTLKIQPAKLEDSAVYLCASSLAIDSNQPQHFGDGTRLSIL.

CDR3 in amino acids: CVRSLERLGVFAEAFF. In nucleotides, the CDR3 is TGTGTCAGAAGCTTAGAACGGTTAGGAGTTTTCGCTGAAGCTTTCTTT. The chain has TRBV7-5 and TRBJ1-1. TRBV7-5 is an annotated pseudogene. The CDR3 sequence is 16 residues long.

The rearrangement links TRBV10-1 to TRBJ2-2; D is possibly TRBD2 (6 bases). CDR1 and CDR2 (germline): WNHNN, SYGVQD (reference sequence). The CDR3 is made up of 14 amino acids. V was trimmed by 8 bases and J by 5 bases, leaving 15 bases between them. The CDR3 region has the DNA TGCGCCAGCGGGAGATCAGGGAGGACCGGGGAGCTGTTTTTT. Translation gives CASGRSGRTGELFF.

The V and J genes are TRBV25-1 and TRBJ1-4; D not resolved. Looked up from germline, CDR1 is MGHDK and CDR2 is SYGVNS. Trimming shortened V by 5 bases and J by 8 bases, and 12 bases separated the two germline ends. This CDR3 has 13 amino acids. As DNA, the CDR3 is TGTGCCAGCAGTAGGCGACTCGGGGAAAAACTGTTTTTT. Its translation is CASSRRLGEKLFF.

The genes are TRBV7-9 and TRBJ1-6, with a tentative D call TRBD1 (6 bases). Trimming pared 0 bases from V and 7 bases from J, leaving 13 bases between. The CDR3 runs 16 residues. Per germline, CDR1 SEHNR and CDR2 FQNEAQ (reference sequence). The CDR3 protein is CASSLALTGPNSPLHF. The CDR3 region has the DNA TGTGCCAGCAGCTTAGCGCTGACAGGTCCCAATTCACCCCTCCACTTT.

The chain links TRBV7-9 to TRBJ1-1, with 7 bases that match TRBD1. Trimming took 5 bases from V and 4 from J; bases not matched to a gene: 4. Germline V gene lookup returns CDR1 SEHNR and CDR2 FQNEAQ (reference sequence). This CDR3 has 13 amino acids. The CDR3 here is CASSLQGSTEAFF. Written as DNA, the CDR3 is TGTGCCAGCAGCCTACAGGGGTCCACTGAAGCTTTCTTT.

The CDR3 bases are TGTGCCAGCAGCTCTAGGATACAGGGGTCCAGCTACAATGAGCAGTTCTTC. Translating it yields CASSSRIQGSSYNEQFF. This rearrangement joins TRBV11-2 to TRBJ2-1; 7 nucleotides match TRBD1. The CDR3 is 17 residues long. In germline, CDR1 is SGHAT, CDR2 FQNNGV. The ends lost 4 bases at V and 3 bases at J; junction bases unmatched: 12.

This rearrangement joins TRBV25-1 to TRBJ2-1; 8 nucleotides match TRBD2. The CDR3 sequence is 14 residues long. J was trimmed by 8 bases and V by 6 bases; bases with no gene match: 9. Germline CDR1 is MGHDK and CDR2 is SYGVNS. The CDR3 DNA sequence: TGTGCCAGCAGCGGGCGGGAGGTGGTAGATGAGCAGTTCTTC. Its protein product is CASSGREVVDEQFF.